This TCR beta chain was captured in a study of T cell responses to AZD1222 COVID-19 vaccine. The V and J ends lost 2 bases and 5 bases respectively, with 12 bases between them. Germline lookup yields CDR1 LGHDT and CDR2 YNNKEL (reference sequence). The CDR3 contains 15 residues. Using immunoSEQ multiplex PCR, the repertoire was profiled, and TCRdb retains in-frame clones only, with some absent. The sample carries some 120,000 clones, 89% recorded once. The TCR was taken from an adult who received the AZD1222 COVID-19 vaccine. This specimen was peripheral blood, taken 28 days after the second AZD1222 dose. The chain couples TRBV3-1 (or the pseudogene TRBV3-2) to TRBJ2-2; D is tentatively TRBD1 or TRBD2 (6 bases each). This chain's CDR3 is CASSQRGPQTGELFF. The CDR3, as DNA: TGTGCCAGCAGCCAACGGGGGCCCCAGACCGGGGAGCTGTTTTTT.